This is a list of T cell receptor beta chains from one sample in a study of T cell responses to AZD1222 COVID-19 vaccine. Only in-frame clones appear in the TCRdb table, and some are missing; sequencing was by immunoSEQ multiplex PCR. The data contain 85,000 to 120,000 clones, 84% of them seen just once; the ten biggest clones take up over 15%. Source: peripheral blood, taken on day 0 of AZD1222 vaccination. The receptors derive from an adult in good health. CDR3s include the opening cysteine and the closing phenylalanine or tryptophan. Each record gives: CDR3 protein, CDR3 DNA, CDR3 length, V gene, clone size, J gene, D gene. D genes are given only for firm matches. Only some rows state a clone size, as once, few, many or a class for expanded clones.

CDR3: CASSPIGQGARGANVLTF; DNA: TGTGCCAGCAGCCCGATTGGGCAGGGGGCGCGAGGGGCCAACGTCCTGACTTTC; length: 18; V: TRBV7-9; size: NA; J: TRBJ2-6; D: TRBD1
CDR3: CASSLEQDIRNEQFF; DNA: TGTGCCAGCAGCTTGGAGCAGGACATCCGCAATGAGCAGTTCTTC; length: 15; V: TRBV5-6; size: NA; J: TRBJ2-1; D: NA
CDR3: CASSEDRVRNEQFF; DNA: TGCGCCAGCAGTGAGGACAGGGTTAGGAATGAGCAGTTCTTC; length: 14; V: TRBV10-1; size: NA; J: TRBJ2-1; D: TRBD1
CDR3: CAWSVGVSETQYF; DNA: TGTGCCTGGAGTGTAGGCGTTTCGGAGACCCAGTACTTC; length: 13; V: TRBV30; size: NA; J: TRBJ2-5; D: NA
CDR3: CASSFPLSYEQYF; DNA: TGTGCCAGCAGCTTTCCCTTATCCTACGAGCAGTACTTC; length: 13; V: TRBV7-2; size: once; J: TRBJ2-7; D: NA
CDR3: CASSVKAHQGQDGYTF; DNA: TGTGCCAGCAGCGTAAAAGCCCACCAGGGACAGGATGGCTACACCTTC; length: 16; V: TRBV9; size: NA; J: TRBJ1-2; D: TRBD1
CDR3: CASSLMDTNTEAFF; DNA: TGTGCCAGCAGCCTGATGGACACGAACACTGAAGCTTTCTTT; length: 14; V: TRBV3-1/TRBV3-2; size: once; J: TRBJ1-1; D: NA
CDR3: CASSLLNRNTEAFF; DNA: TGTGCCAGCAGTTTACTCAACAGGAACACTGAAGCTTTCTTT; length: 14; V: TRBV28; size: NA; J: TRBJ1-1; D: NA
CDR3: CASSERTGGTEAFF; DNA: TGCGCCAGCAGTGAACGGACAGGGGGAACTGAAGCTTTCTTT; length: 14; V: TRBV10-1; size: NA; J: TRBJ1-1; D: TRBD1
CDR3: CASSDPNRGRLETQYF; DNA: TGTGCCAGCAGTGACCCGAACAGGGGAAGGTTAGAGACCCAGTACTTC; length: 16; V: TRBV28; size: once; J: TRBJ2-5; D: TRBD1
CDR3: CASLRDPSYNEQFF; DNA: TGTGCCAGCCTCCGGGACCCCTCCTACAATGAGCAGTTCTTC; length: 14; V: TRBV7-2; size: NA; J: TRBJ2-1; D: NA
CDR3: CAVLAVGNTIYF; DNA: TGTGCCGTGTTGGCAGTTGGAAACACCATATATTTT; length: 12; V: TRBV6-5; size: NA; J: TRBJ1-3; D: NA
CDR3: CASSWGRQGRNTIYF; DNA: TGTGCCAGCAGTTGGGGCCGACAGGGGCGAAACACCATATATTTT; length: 15; V: TRBV28; size: NA; J: TRBJ1-3; D: TRBD1
CDR3: CASSFVGASVAFF; DNA: TGTGCCAGCAGTTTTGTCGGGGCTTCGGTTGCTTTCTTT; length: 13; V: TRBV12-3/TRBV12-4; size: NA; J: TRBJ1-1; D: NA
CDR3: CASSQVQGQGVGGYTF; DNA: TGTGCCAGCAGCCAAGTTCAAGGACAGGGAGTGGGTGGCTACACCTTC; length: 16; V: TRBV4-2; size: once; J: TRBJ1-2; D: TRBD1
CDR3: CASSDLGEGAFF; DNA: TGTGCCAGCAGCGATTTAGGGGAAGGAGCTTTCTTT; length: 12; V: TRBV2; size: NA; J: TRBJ1-1; D: NA
CDR3: CASRDRKANEKLFF; DNA: TGTGCCAGCAGGGACAGAAAGGCTAATGAAAAACTGTTTTTT; length: 14; V: TRBV2; size: NA; J: TRBJ1-4; D: NA
CDR3: CAWGQGTSYGYTF; DNA: TGTGCCTGGGGACAGGGGACCAGCTATGGCTACACCTTC; length: 13; V: TRBV30; size: NA; J: TRBJ1-2; D: TRBD1
CDR3: CASTPKGSNSPLHF; DNA: TGTGCCAGTACTCCCAAGGGGTCAAATTCACCCCTCCACTTT; length: 14; V: TRBV19; size: NA; J: TRBJ1-6; D: NA
CDR3: CASRPGHSNQPQHF; DNA: TGTGCCAGCAGACCGGGACATAGCAATCAGCCCCAGCATTTT; length: 14; V: TRBV6-5; size: NA; J: TRBJ1-5; D: NA
CDR3: CASSQRGVRSHEGYTF; DNA: TGTGCCAGCAGTCAAAGGGGTGTCAGAAGCCATGAAGGCTACACCTTC; length: 16; V: TRBV6-2/TRBV6-3; size: NA; J: TRBJ1-2; D: NA
CDR3: CASSYSSNRDGYTF; DNA: TGTGCCAGCAGTTACTCGAGTAACAGAGATGGCTACACCTTC; length: 14; V: TRBV6-5; size: NA; J: TRBJ1-2; D: NA
CDR3: CSVITASNQPQHF; DNA: TGCAGCGTCATCACGGCTAGCAATCAGCCCCAGCATTTT; length: 13; V: TRBV29-1; size: NA; J: TRBJ1-5; D: NA
CDR3: CASSPLGGQGYQPQHF; DNA: TGTGCCAGCTCACCACTTGGGGGACAGGGTTATCAGCCCCAGCATTTT; length: 16; V: TRBV18; size: NA; J: TRBJ1-5; D: TRBD1
CDR3: CASGSAERSSGANVLTF; DNA: TGTGCTAGTGGTTCGGCAGAACGGAGCTCTGGGGCCAACGTCCTGACTTTC; length: 17; V: TRBV12-5; size: NA; J: TRBJ2-6; D: NA
CDR3: CASSERGPTQNIQYF; DNA: TGTGCCAGCAGTGAGAGAGGGCCTACCCAAAACATTCAGTACTTC; length: 15; V: TRBV25-1; size: NA; J: TRBJ2-4; D: NA
CDR3: CASSYYLTSAGELFF; DNA: TGTGCCAGCAGTTACTATTTAACTAGTGCCGGGGAGCTGTTTTTT; length: 15; V: TRBV5-8; size: NA; J: TRBJ2-2; D: NA
CDR3: CASSLDRTPTNEKLFF; DNA: TGTGCCAGCAGCTTGGACAGGACGCCAACTAATGAAAAACTGTTTTTT; length: 16; V: TRBV7-9; size: NA; J: TRBJ1-4; D: TRBD1
CDR3: CAWSPPGAQGNQPQHF; DNA: TGTGCCTGGAGTCCTCCAGGGGCGCAAGGCAATCAGCCCCAGCATTTT; length: 16; V: TRBV30; size: NA; J: TRBJ1-5; D: NA
CDR3: CASSLTDSGGQPQHF; DNA: TGTGCCAGCAGCTTGACTGACTCGGGGGGTCAGCCCCAGCATTTT; length: 15; V: TRBV5-5; size: NA; J: TRBJ1-5; D: NA
CDR3: CASSFGTNTGELFF; DNA: TGTGCCAGCAGCTTTGGGACAAACACCGGGGAGCTGTTTTTT; length: 14; V: TRBV11-2; size: NA; J: TRBJ2-2; D: NA
CDR3: CASSQQGGWYTF; DNA: TGCGCCAGCAGCCAACAGGGTGGTTGGTACACCTTC; length: 12; V: TRBV4-3; size: NA; J: TRBJ1-2; D: NA
CDR3: CASSQESGWNTGELFF; DNA: TGCGCCAGCAGCCAAGAGAGCGGGTGGAACACCGGGGAGCTGTTTTTT; length: 16; V: TRBV4-3; size: NA; J: TRBJ2-2; D: NA
CDR3: CASSLTSYEQYF; DNA: TGTGCCAGCAGTTTAACCTCCTACGAGCAGTACTTC; length: 12; V: TRBV12-3/TRBV12-4; size: NA; J: TRBJ2-7; D: NA
CDR3: CASSFSTVSNYGYTF; DNA: TGTGCCAGCAGCTTCTCGACGGTATCTAACTATGGCTACACCTTC; length: 15; V: TRBV6-5; size: once; J: TRBJ1-2; D: NA
CDR3: CASSPMGDGTEAFF; DNA: TGTGCCAGCAGCCCGATGGGGGATGGGACTGAAGCTTTCTTT; length: 14; V: TRBV11-2; size: NA; J: TRBJ1-1; D: NA
CDR3: CSARTADEAFF; DNA: TGCAGTGCTAGAACGGCCGATGAAGCTTTCTTT; length: 11; V: TRBV20-1; size: NA; J: TRBJ1-1; D: NA
CDR3: CASSLRGVVGYTF; DNA: TGTGCCAGCAGCTTGAGAGGGGTGGTAGGCTACACCTTC; length: 13; V: TRBV5-8; size: NA; J: TRBJ1-2; D: NA
CDR3: CASSISGTLNEKLFF; DNA: TGTGCCAGTAGTATTTCCGGGACACTTAATGAAAAACTGTTTTTT; length: 15; V: TRBV19; size: NA; J: TRBJ1-4; D: NA
CDR3: CATSLYSSGGGETQYF; DNA: TGTGCCACCAGTCTTTATTCTAGCGGGGGGGGAGAGACCCAGTACTTC; length: 16; V: TRBV24-1; size: NA; J: TRBJ2-5; D: TRBD2
CDR3: CASSFPGVSQYF; DNA: TGTGCCAGCAGCTTTCCGGGCGTCTCCCAGTACTTC; length: 12; V: TRBV7-2; size: NA; J: TRBJ2-5; D: NA
CDR3: CASRDRGNEQFF; DNA: TGTGCCAGTAGGGACAGGGGGAATGAGCAGTTCTTC; length: 12; V: TRBV19; size: NA; J: TRBJ2-1; D: TRBD1
CDR3: CASSNGQLGATNEKLFF; DNA: TGTGCCAGCAGTAATGGACAGCTAGGTGCAACTAATGAAAAACTGTTTTTT; length: 17; V: TRBV6-2/TRBV6-3; size: NA; J: TRBJ1-4; D: NA
CDR3: CASSPRDQTEAFF; DNA: TGTGCCAGCAGCCCCAGGGATCAGACTGAAGCTTTCTTT; length: 13; V: TRBV3-1/TRBV3-2; size: NA; J: TRBJ1-1; D: NA
CDR3: CASSQDPAMGYTF; DNA: TGTGCCAGCAGCCAAGATCCGGCCATGGGCTACACCTTC; length: 13; V: TRBV3-1/TRBV3-2; size: NA; J: TRBJ1-2; D: NA
CDR3: CASRTGMNTEAFF; DNA: TGTGCCAGCCGGACGGGCATGAACACTGAAGCTTTCTTT; length: 13; V: TRBV19; size: NA; J: TRBJ1-1; D: NA
CDR3: CASSPPGPGTEQYF; DNA: TGTGCCAGCAGTCCTCCTGGGCCAGGCACCGAGCAGTACTTC; length: 14; V: TRBV7-9; size: NA; J: TRBJ2-7; D: NA